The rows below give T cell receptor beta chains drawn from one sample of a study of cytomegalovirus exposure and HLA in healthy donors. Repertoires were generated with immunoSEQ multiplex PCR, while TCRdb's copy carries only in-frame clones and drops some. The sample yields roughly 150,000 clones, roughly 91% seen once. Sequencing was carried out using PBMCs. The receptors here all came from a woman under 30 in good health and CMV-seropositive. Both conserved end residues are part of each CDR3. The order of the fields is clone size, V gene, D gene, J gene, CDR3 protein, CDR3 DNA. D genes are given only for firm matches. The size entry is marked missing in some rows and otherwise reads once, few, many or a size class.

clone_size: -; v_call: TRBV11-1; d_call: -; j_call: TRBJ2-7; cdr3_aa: CASSPGNGYEQYF; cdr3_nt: TGTGCCAGCAGCCCAGGGAACGGCTACGAGCAGTACTTC
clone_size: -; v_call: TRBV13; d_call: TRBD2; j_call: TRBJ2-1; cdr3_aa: CASSSLLAGRHNEQFF; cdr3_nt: TGTGCCAGCAGCTCACTGCTAGCGGGACGACACAATGAGCAGTTCTTC
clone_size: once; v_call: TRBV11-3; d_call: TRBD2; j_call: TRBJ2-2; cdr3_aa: CASSQTSGTFPGELFF; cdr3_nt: TGTGCCAGCAGCCAGACTAGCGGGACGTTTCCCGGGGAGCTGTTTTTT
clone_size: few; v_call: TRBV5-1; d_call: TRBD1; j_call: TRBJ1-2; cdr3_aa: CASSFGQGRGYTF; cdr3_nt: TGCGCCAGCAGCTTTGGACAGGGTCGGGGCTACACCTTC
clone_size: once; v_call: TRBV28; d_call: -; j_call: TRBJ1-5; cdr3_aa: CASRGPSQPQHF; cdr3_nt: TGTGCCAGCAGGGGCCCCAGCCAGCCCCAGCATTTT
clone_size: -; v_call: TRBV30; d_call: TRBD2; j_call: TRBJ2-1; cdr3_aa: CAWSGQAGGHEQFF; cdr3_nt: TGTGCCTGGAGCGGTCAAGCGGGAGGCCATGAGCAGTTCTTC
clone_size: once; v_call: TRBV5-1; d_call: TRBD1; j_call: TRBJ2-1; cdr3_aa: CASRQGESQFF; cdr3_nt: TGCGCCAGCAGACAGGGGGAGTCGCAGTTCTTC
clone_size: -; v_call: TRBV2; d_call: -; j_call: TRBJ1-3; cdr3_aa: CASTVQGRSGNTIYF; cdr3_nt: TGTGCCAGCACTGTACAGGGTCGGTCTGGAAACACCATATATTTT
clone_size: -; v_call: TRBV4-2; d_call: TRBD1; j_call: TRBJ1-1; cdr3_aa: CASSQSYLTGVNTEAFF; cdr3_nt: TGTGCCAGCAGCCAATCCTATCTGACAGGGGTTAACACTGAAGCTTTCTTT
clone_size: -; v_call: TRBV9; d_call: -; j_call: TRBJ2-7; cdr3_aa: CASSVGGHSSYEQYF; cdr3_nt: TGTGCCAGCAGCGTAGGCGGACATAGCTCCTACGAGCAGTACTTC
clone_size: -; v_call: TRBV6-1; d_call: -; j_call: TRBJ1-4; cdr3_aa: CASSEVSTANEKLFF; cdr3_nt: TGTGCCAGCAGTGAAGTCAGCACAGCTAATGAAAAACTGTTTTTT
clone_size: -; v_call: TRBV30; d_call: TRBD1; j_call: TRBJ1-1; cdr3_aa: CAWSAGQGASEAFF; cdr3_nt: TGTGCCTGGAGTGCAGGACAGGGGGCGTCTGAAGCTTTCTTT
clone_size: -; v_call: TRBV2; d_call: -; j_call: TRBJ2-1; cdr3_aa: CASRSRGGGSYNEQFF; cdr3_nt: TGTGCCAGCAGGTCACGGGGAGGGGGATCCTACAATGAGCAGTTCTTC
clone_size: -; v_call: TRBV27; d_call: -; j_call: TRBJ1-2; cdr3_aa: CASRPRAATLTPDGYTF; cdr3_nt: TGTGCCAGCAGACCCAGGGCAGCTACCCTGACCCCCGATGGCTACACCTTC
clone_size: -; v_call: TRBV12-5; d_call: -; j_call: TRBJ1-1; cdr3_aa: CASGVGVNKEAFF; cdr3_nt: TGTGCTAGTGGTGTGGGAGTGAATAAAGAAGCTTTCTTT
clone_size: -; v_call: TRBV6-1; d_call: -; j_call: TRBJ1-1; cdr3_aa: CASSEANEAFF; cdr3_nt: TGTGCCAGCAGTGAAGCCAATGAAGCTTTCTTT
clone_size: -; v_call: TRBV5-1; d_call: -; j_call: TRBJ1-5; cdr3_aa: CASSLDGDSNQPQHF; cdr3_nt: TGCGCCAGCAGCCTGGACGGGGATAGCAATCAGCCCCAGCATTTT
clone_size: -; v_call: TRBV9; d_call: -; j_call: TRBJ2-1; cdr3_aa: CASSIKGGLPNEQFF; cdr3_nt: TGTGCCAGCAGCATTAAAGGGGGACTACCCAATGAGCAGTTCTTC
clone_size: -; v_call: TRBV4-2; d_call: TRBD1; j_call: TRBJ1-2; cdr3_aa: CASSQDRGTYGYTF; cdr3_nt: TGTGCCAGCAGCCAAGACAGGGGGACCTATGGCTACACCTTC
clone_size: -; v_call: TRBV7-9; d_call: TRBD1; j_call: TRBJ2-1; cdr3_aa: CASSFPGQGSYNEQFF; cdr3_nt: TGTGCCAGCAGCTTCCCCGGACAGGGATCTTACAATGAGCAGTTCTTC
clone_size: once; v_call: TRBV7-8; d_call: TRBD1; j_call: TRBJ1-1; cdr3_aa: CASSRGTVMNTEAFF; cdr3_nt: TGTGCCAGCAGCCGGGGGACAGTAATGAACACTGAAGCTTTCTTT
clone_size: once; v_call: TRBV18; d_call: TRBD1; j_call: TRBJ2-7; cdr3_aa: CASSPAGTGYSYEQYF; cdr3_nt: TGTGCCAGCTCACCAGCCGGGACAGGGTATTCCTACGAGCAGTACTTC